This is a list of T cell receptor beta chains from one sample in a study of monozygotic twins with inflammatory bowel disease. TCRdb processed the 5' RACE reads again and assigns one entry to each CDR3 protein, with no DNA. This sample's table reports 200,000 to 250,000 distinct CDR3 sequences. Sequences were obtained from blood. The receptors were sampled from a human donor with ulcerative colitis or Crohn's disease, or a healthy co-twin of an affected twin (not recorded which). Each CDR3 is given with its conserved first and last residue.

>TRBV5-1|TRBJ2-7
CASSLVQGDDEQYF
>TRBV5-1|TRBJ2-5
CASSGLSQETQYF
>TRBV12-3/TRBV12-4|TRBJ1-2
CASSLPGRPSGYTF
>TRBV10-3|TRBJ2-7
CAISTRGLLYEQYF
>TRBV6-1|TRBJ1-2
CASSERGPSYGYTF
>TRBV7-2|TRBJ2-7
CASSLIGGEGEQYF
>TRBV7-6|TRBJ1-3
CASSPSGTAENTIYF
>TRBV19|TRBJ1-2
CATLGGPNYGYTF
>TRBV4-2|TRBJ1-4
CASSQELQGQLVGEKLFF
>TRBV3-1|TRBJ1-6
CASSPRPGQGNSPLHF
>TRBV27|TRBJ2-7
CASSPVGGPLIYEQYF
>TRBV11-1|TRBJ2-1
CASSLGTGSLAAYNEQFF
>TRBV9|TRBJ2-3
CASGGKSTQYF
>TRBV6-5|TRBJ2-7
CASSYSTRREQYF
>TRBV16|TRBJ1-4
CASRTTVTNEKLLF
>TRBV10-3|TRBJ1-1
CAISESQGGTEAFF